This TCR beta chain was recovered during a study of early stage breast cancer tumors. The wider study: Average read coverage per sample was 7.5 to 10-fold.

Concerning this clone: Its antigen remains unidentified.

The germline gives CDR1 SGHRS, CDR2 YFSETQ. The CDR3 covers 15 residues. V lost 4 bases to trimming and J lost 1 base, with 14 bases between them. General observations from the study: Compared with adjacent normal breast, tumors showed 2.5 to 3-fold denser, more clonal T cells. Enriched TCRB sequences shared across patients were mostly commonly generated sequences. Comparing each tissue with blood distinguished tumor from normal in 14 of 16 patients.

The table came from immunoSEQ multiplex PCR; TCRdb's copy has only in-frame clones and leaves some out. The repertoire has tens of thousands of clones, approximately 72% of them found once; the top ten carry around 7.2%. The sample was blood. This clonotype originated in a person aged 45 to 59 with breast cancer. The gene calls are TRBV5-1 and TRBJ2-5; TRBD1 might be the D (5 bases). CDR3 nucleotides: TGCGCCAGCAGCCCTAGACAGACCTCCCAAGAGACCCAGTACTTC. Protein sequence: CASSPRQTSQETQYF.